These 16 T cell receptor beta chains were sequenced from one sample in a study of T cell repertoires in cytomegalovirus infection. TCRdb recomputed calls from the reads with MiXCR, one row per CDR3 protein. This sample has around 530,000 distinct CDR3 sequences, with around a quarter found just once. Specimen: PBMCs. Receptor source: a human donor in good health (CMV status not recorded). Some clones in this sample may be carry-over from other donors' samples.

V is TRBV11-3 and J is TRBJ2-5; D not resolved. Germline values: CDR1 SGHNT, CDR2 YENEEA. The V end lost 5 bases, the J end lost 4 bases, and 11 bases lay between the germline ends. The CDR3 extends over 13 amino acids. CDR3 bases: TGTGCCAGCAGCCTACTAAACGGAGAGACCCAGTACTTC. Protein: CASSLLNGETQYF.

This clonotype occurred a few times. This chain links TRBV29-1 with TRBJ1-1; D unclear. There are 12 residues in the CDR3. The ends were cut back, 4 bases at V and 1 base at J, with 7 bases in the middle. Germline CDR1 and CDR2: SQVTM and ANQGSEA. The CDR3 DNA sequence: TGCAGCGTTGCGAAAGGGAACACTGAAGCTTTCTTT. Translated, it gives CSVAKGNTEAFF.

This clonotype was observed a handful of times. The gene calls are TRBV20-1 and TRBJ2-7, with D possibly TRBD1 on 5 matching bases. Germline CDR1 DFQATT, CDR2 SNEGSKA (reference sequence). CDR3 length: 13 residues. Trimming cost V 3 bases and J 2 bases, with 11 bases left between them. CDR3 in amino acids: CSASPQGTYEQYV. The CDR3 coding sequence is TGCAGTGCTAGTCCCCAGGGAACCTACGAGCAGTACGTC.

This chain uses TRBV4-1 with TRBJ2-1; 8 bases map to TRBD2. CDR1 and CDR2 (germline): MGHRA, YSYEKL. The junction had 11 bases not matched to a gene; V was cut back by 3 bases and J by 7 bases. The CDR3 consists of 16 residues. The CDR3 loop is CASSQALAAGGNEQFF. DNA for the CDR3: TGCGCCAGCAGCCAGGCACTAGCGGCGGGCGGGAATGAGCAGTTCTTC.

CDR3 region: CASSRLRQGTDGNQPQHF. The CDR3 region has the DNA TGTGCCAGCAGCCGTCTACGACAAGGGACGGATGGCAATCAGCCCCAGCATTTT. This rearrangement joins TRBV7-9 to TRBJ1-5; tentative D call: TRBD1 (5 bases). The V and J ends lost 5 bases and 2 bases respectively, with 22 bases between them. The germline V gene has CDR1 SEHNR and CDR2 FQNEAQ (reference sequence). The CDR3 runs to 18 residues. The complete variable domain, with remaining parts taken from reference TRBV7-9 and TRBJ1-5, reads DTGVSQNPRHKITKRGQNVTFRCDPISEHNRLYWYRQTLGQGPEFLTYFQNEAQLEKSRLLSDRFSAERPKGSFSTLEIQRTEQGDSAMYLCASSRLRQGTDGNQPQHFGDGTRLSIL.

Worth noting for this clonotype: With a much larger clone just one base away, this may be a read error. No conserved phenylalanine or tryptophan ends this CDR3, so it is likely a read error. The genes are TRBV7-2 and TRBJ1-5; maybe TRBD1 (6 bases). V was trimmed by 3 bases and J by 4 bases, leaving 13 bases between them. The CDR3 totals 15 residues. Germline CDR1 and CDR2: SGHTA and FQGNSA. The CDR3 protein is CASSFTPGTNQPQHL. The CDR3 nucleotides read TGTGCCAGCAGCTTTACCCCCGGGACAAATCAGCCCCAGCATTTA.

This clonotype was counted between two and nine times. V usage is TRBV27 and J usage is TRBJ1-6; 8 nucleotides match TRBD1. The germline V gene encodes CDR1 MNHEY and CDR2 SMNVEV (reference sequence). CDR3 size: 17 residues. V lost 2 bases and J lost 9; bases outside the gene matches: 12. This CDR3 is CASSLNAVVTGGSPLHF. The CDR3 nucleotides are TGTGCCAGCAGTTTAAACGCGGTGGTAACAGGGGGTTCACCCCTCCACTTT.

This clonotype was counted only a few times. The rearrangement uses TRBV7-9 and TRBJ2-1, with unresolved D. The CDR3 is made up of 14 amino acids. Germline CDR1 SEHNR, CDR2 FQNEAQ (reference sequence). Trimming removed 0 bases from V and 10 bases from J, with 13 bases in between. The CDR3 loop is CASSLASIVNEQFF. The CDR3 nucleotides read TGTGCCAGCAGCTTAGCGTCAATCGTCAACGAGCAGTTCTTC.

There are a few counts of this clonotype. The rearrangement uses TRBV7-2 and TRBJ2-1; perhaps TRBD1 as D (5 bases). Germline CDR1 is SGHTA and CDR2 is FQGNSA. V was cut by 3 bases and J by 8 bases, with 20 bases left in between. The CDR3 has 16 residues. The CDR3 loop is CASSFGWGSVVHEQFF. The CDR3 region has the DNA TGTGCCAGCAGCTTTGGTTGGGGCTCAGTAGTGCATGAGCAGTTCTTC.

This rearrangement joins TRBV4-2 to TRBJ1-3; 8 bases map to TRBD1. This CDR3 is 17 amino acids long. Germline trimming cut 0 bases from V and 4 bases from J; bases unmatched to any gene: 8. Germline CDR1 reads LGHNA; CDR2 reads YNFKEQ. The chain's CDR3 is CASSQDLGRGPGNTIYF. The CDR3 DNA is TGTGCCAGCAGCCAAGATTTAGGCAGGGGGCCGGGAAACACCATATATTTT.

The V and J genes are TRBV6-6 and TRBJ1-2; D remains unclear. The CDR3 spans 15 residues. V was cut by 2 bases and J by 3 bases, with 13 bases left in between. Germline CDR1 is MNHNY and CDR2 is SVGAGI (reference sequence). CDR3 sequence: CASSYVRSPDYGYTF. In DNA form, the CDR3 reads TGTGCCAGCAGTTACGTGAGGAGCCCAGACTATGGCTACACCTTC.

This clonotype was observed a handful of times. The genes are TRBV24-1 and TRBJ2-7, with D unclear. CDR3 length: 11 residues. Germline loops: CDR1 KGHDR, CDR2 SFDVKD. CDR3 amino acids: CGGRLPYEQYV. Written as DNA, the CDR3 is TGTGGAGGACGCCTTCCCTACGAGCAGTACGTC.

This clonotype was seen only a few times. This chain uses TRBV6-5 with TRBJ1-1; 8 bases fit TRBD1. The V and J ends lost 6 bases and 5 bases, in that order; junction bases with no gene match: 8. The CDR3 runs to 14 residues. CDR1 and CDR2 from the germline V gene are MNHEY and SVGAGI. CDR3 residues: CASSVRGRGTEAFF. In nucleotides, the CDR3 is TGTGCCAGCAGCGTCAGGGGGCGCGGAACTGAAGCTTTCTTT.

This chain uses TRBV30 with TRBJ1-4, with D perhaps matching TRBD1 (5 bases). The V end was cut by 0 bases, the J end by 5 bases, with 10 bases between. The CDR3 sequence is 14 residues long. CDR1 and CDR2 (germline): GTSNPN, SVGIG (reference sequence). The CDR3 reads CAWSVGQANEKLFF. As DNA, the CDR3 is TGTGCCTGGAGTGTAGGACAAGCGAATGAAAAACTGTTTTTT.

V and J are TRBV20-1 and TRBJ2-5; 7 bases are shared with TRBD2. This CDR3 contains 14 residues. Germline values: CDR1 DFQATT, CDR2 SNEGSKA (reference sequence). The V and J ends lost 0 bases and 13 bases, in that order; junction bases with no gene match: 14. Here the CDR3 DNA reads TGCAGTGCTAGAGATGGGGGGGGGTCAGGATTCTTGTACTTC. Its translation is CSARDGGGSGFLYF.

The chain uses TRBV15 and TRBJ1-2; unclear D gene. V lost 1 base to trimming and J lost 1 base, with 10 bases between them. The CDR3 is made up of 15 amino acids. The germline V gene encodes CDR1 LNHNV and CDR2 YYDKDF (reference sequence). The chain's CDR3 is CATSRVLEGNYGYTF. The CDR3 bases are TGTGCCACCAGCAGAGTCCTCGAGGGTAACTATGGCTACACCTTC.